Below, 6 T cell receptor beta chains from the same sample are listed, as sequenced in a study of read filtering for tumor transcriptome and immune sequencing. This library used roughly 400 ng RNA and molecular barcoded adaptors spanning alpha/delta and beta/gamma chains. TCRdb ran MiXCR on the reads and lists one entry per CDR3 protein. Of about 46,000 distinct CDR3 sequences listed, 15% to 20% were seen once; the top ten hold approximately 38%. Material for sequencing was a population of CD138-negative cells sorted from bone marrow. These receptors were taken from a donor at least 40 years old with multiple myeloma.

This clonotype occurred many times. This sequence joins TRBV5-4 and TRBJ2-7; 11 bases are a match to TRBD1. The germline gives CDR1 SGHNT, CDR2 YYREEE (reference sequence). The CDR3 length is 15 residues. Trimming removed 2 bases from V and 4 bases from J; junction bases left unmatched: 5. The DNA of the CDR3 is TGTGCCAGCAGCTTTCCGGGACAGGGGGTGTACGAGCAGTACTTC. Encoded protein: CASSFPGQGVYEQYF.

There are many counts of this clonotype. V is TRBV6-1 and J is TRBJ2-1; 7 nucleotides line up with TRBD2. The CDR3 sequence is 15 residues long. J lost 8 bases, V lost 6 bases, and 13 bases had no gene match. Germline values: CDR1 MNHNS, CDR2 SASEGT. The CDR3 is CASRPRGSGSDEQFF. The CDR3 nucleotides read TGTGCCAGCAGACCGCGCGGGAGCGGGTCGGATGAGCAGTTCTTC.

On this clonotype itself: This likely reflects a read error, since a far larger clone is one base away. This chain connects TRBV11-3 to TRBJ2-5; no definite D call. This CDR3 contains 12 residues. The V gene lost 7 bases and the J gene lost 5 bases, with 11 bases spanning the gap. Germline CDR1 and CDR2: SGHNT and YENEEA. Here the CDR3 reads CASTALQETQYF. CDR3 in DNA: TGTGCCAGCACAGCGTTGCAGGAGACCCAGTACTTC.

This clonotype showed up many times. This chain connects TRBV4-3 to TRBJ2-1; TRBD1 might be the D (5 bases). Germline V gene sequence: CDR1 LGHNA, CDR2 YSLEER. The V end was cut by 0 bases, the J end by 4 bases, with 19 bases between. The CDR3 sequence is 18 residues long. The chain's CDR3 is CASSQDYRDSNLYNEQFF. CDR3 in DNA: TGCGCCAGCAGCCAAGATTATCGCGACAGCAATCTATACAATGAGCAGTTCTTC.

This clonotype was recorded at least ten times. In nucleotides, the CDR3 is TGTGCCAGCAGTCGAGAAGGACAGGGGGTTTACTATGGCTACACCTTC. Protein: CASSREGQGVYYGYTF. The chain employs TRBV12-3 or TRBV12-4 and TRBJ1-2, with 10 bases fitting TRBD1. This CDR3 is built from 16 residues. V lost 5 bases and J lost 3; bases outside the gene matches: 9.

Ten or more counts support this clonotype. The rearrangement joins TRBV29-1 to TRBJ2-7; D possibly corresponds to TRBD1 (5 bases). With 5 bases removed from V and 2 bases from J, the gap between germline ends came to 10 bases. In germline, CDR1 is SQVTM, CDR2 ANQGSEA. This CDR3 is 12 amino acids long. This chain's CDR3 is CSVQTDTYEQYF. The CDR3 region has the DNA TGCAGCGTTCAGACAGACACCTACGAGCAGTACTTC.